The clone carrying this TCR beta chain was found a few times. The antigen is undetermined. Uncontrolled infections, other autoimmune diseases, pregnancy or lactation led to exclusion of patients. The data were taken from a study of T cells in Graves' hyperthyroidism and ophthalmopathy. Overall study findings and caveats: Before onset, ophthalmopathy was predicted by the model a median about six months earlier. Classification by a 13 V-J model distinguished ophthalmopathy from stable hyperthyroidism.

The TCR beta CDR3 regions underwent amplification using RNA transcripts as the source. The TCR CDR3 was amplified in a first-round RT-PCR using the HTBI primer set. TCRdb called the multiplex PCR reads again in MiXCR, with one record for every CDR3 protein. Among more than 550,000 distinct CDR3 sequences, just under 45% were seen once, and the ten largest hold approximately 6.8%. The trim removed 5 bases at V and 3 bases at J, leaving 4 bases unmatched. Germline assignment: CDR1 SGHTA and CDR2 FQGNSA. The CDR3 runs 13 residues. This chain joins TRBV7-2 and TRBJ2-7, with 7 bases that match TRBD1. The origin of this receptor is an adult man with Graves' disease, either hyperthyroidism or ophthalmopathy (not recorded which). The sample was peripheral blood or thyroid tissue (not recorded which). CDR3 region: CASSKTGSYEQYF. The CDR3 DNA reads TGTGCCAGCAGCAAGACAGGGAGCTACGAGCAGTACTTC.